These T cell receptor beta chains were read from a single sample in a study of blood T cell repertoires in COVID-19. Generated by immunoSEQ multiplex PCR, the TCRdb table keeps only in-frame clones and is missing some. The sample shows some 70,000 clones, around 82% of them seen only once. Sequences were obtained from peripheral blood. These receptors were obtained from a man in his 60s with acute or convalescent COVID-19. Each CDR3 is given with its conserved first and last residue. The D gene is left open where the match is weak. Clone size is stated in some rows and not others, as once, few, many or a class when expanded.

cdr3_nt cdr3_aa d_call v_call clone_size j_call
TGTGCCATCAGTGAGTCCCCGGTAGACAGAGCTTTCTTT CAISESPVDRAFF NA TRBV10-3 NA TRBJ1-1
TGTGCCAGCAGCTTATGGCACAGGGAGAGTCCTGAAGCTTTCTTT CASSLWHRESPEAFF NA TRBV7-9 NA TRBJ1-1
TGTGCCATAAGGACTGAAGCTAACTATGGCTACACCTTC CAIRTEANYGYTF NA TRBV10-3 NA TRBJ1-2
TGTGCCAGCAGTCTCCGGGGGACTGAAGCTTTCTTT CASSLRGTEAFF NA TRBV12-3/TRBV12-4 NA TRBJ1-1
TGTGCCAGCAGCCTAATGAGCAATCAGCCCCAGCATTTT CASSLMSNQPQHF NA TRBV7-9 NA TRBJ1-5
TGTGCCAGCAGCTTACGCGGCATAAGAAGGGAAGCTTTCTTT CASSLRGIRREAFF NA TRBV13 NA TRBJ1-1
TGTGCCTGGAGTGTAGGGGCTGGGTCTTCGACAAACACCATATATTTT CAWSVGAGSSTNTIYF NA TRBV30 NA TRBJ1-3
TGCGCCAGCAGTTCGACAATGAACACTGAAGCTTTCTTT CASSSTMNTEAFF NA TRBV5-1 once TRBJ1-1
TGTGCCAGCAGTTTGGAGGAGGGTACTGAAGCTTTCTTT CASSLEEGTEAFF NA TRBV12-3/TRBV12-4 NA TRBJ1-1
TGCGCCAGCAGCTCGCGGACAGATAATAATTCACCCCTCCACTTT CASSSRTDNNSPLHF NA TRBV5-1 NA TRBJ1-6